A selection of T cell receptor beta chains follows, all from one sample in a study of cytomegalovirus exposure and HLA in healthy donors. Only in-frame clones appear in the TCRdb table, and some are missing; sequencing was by immunoSEQ multiplex PCR. The sample contains approximately 58,000 clones, roughly 90% of which appear only once. The material sequenced was PBMCs. The source is a woman aged 30 to 39 in good health and CMV-seronegative. Both conserved end residues are part of each CDR3.

TRBV11-3 CASSSGTGREAFF
TRBV5-8 CASSPNPGLRGIEQYF
TRBV30 CAWNRFSGSTDTQYF
TRBV5-4 CASSPTGQSRTGELFF
TRBV18 CASSRGDSNQPQHF
TRBV15 CATSEQGLGEKLFF
TRBV30 CAWKALDRVNF
TRBV9 CASSDRPGQGDEQYF
TRBV6-6 CASSRRVSEKLFF
TRBV9 CASSVGEGQGTYEQYF
TRBV28 CASSPLSAGGRYEQYF
TRBV7-6 CASSQGDRGLAQYF
TRBV27 CASSLRSSGGYNEQFF
TRBV2 CASSYVGREVGELFF
TRBV28 CAIWGGTEAFF
TRBV27 CASSELSELSYEQYF
TRBV27 CASSSATYRDFSYEQYF
TRBV11-2 CASSPQGVSYEQYF
TRBV7-3 CASSAIAGEKAGSSDTQYF
TRBV19 CASRGRTQETQYF
TRBV11-1 CASSQTGAQGIRAKNIQYF